Following are 32 T cell receptor beta chains from one sample sequenced in a study of T-cell memory formation after mild COVID-19. TCRdb re-called the 5' RACE reads with MiXCR, one entry per CDR3 protein. This table has 250,000 to 350,000 distinct CDR3 sequences, 15% appearing once. Sample: PBMCs or a T cell subset sorted from them (not recorded which). Every receptor here comes from a man between 18 and 29 years old who had mild COVID-19 (a few samples of this study predate the infection). Cell type and time point are not known.

V is TRBV11-2 and J is TRBJ2-5; 9 positions agree with TRBD2. This CDR3 is 16 amino acids long. Trimming removed 2 bases from V and 10 bases from J; junction bases left unmatched: 14. Germline V gene lookup returns CDR1 SGHAT and CDR2 FQNNGV. The CDR3 nucleotides are TGTGCCAGCAGCTTACTAGCGGGGAGACAAAGAGAGGACCAGTACTTC. The encoded protein is CASSLLAGRQREDQYF. The full variable domain, rest sourced from reference TRBV11-2 and TRBJ2-5, is EAGVAQSPRYKIIEKRQSVAFWCNPISGHATLYWYQQILGQGPKLLIQFQNNGVVDDSQLPKDRFSAERLKGVDSTLKIQPAKLEDSAVYLCASSLLAGRQREDQYFGPGTRLLVL.

This clonotype has just one count. The chain combines TRBV28 with TRBJ1-3; TRBD1 matches at 9 bases. The CDR3 loop spans 15 amino acids. Germline loops: CDR1 MDHEN, CDR2 SYDVKM. The V gene end was trimmed by 3 bases and the J gene end by 8 bases; junction bases not matched to a gene: 8. The CDR3 DNA is TGTGCCAGCAGTTTTTACGAGACAGGGGGGTACACCATATATTTT. Its protein is CASSFYETGGYTIYF.

This clonotype came up a few times. The gene calls are TRBV4-3 and TRBJ1-5, with D possibly being TRBD1 (6 bases). V was cut by 3 bases and J by 4 bases, with 25 bases left in between. Germline V CDR1 and CDR2: LGHNA, YSLEER. CDR3 length: 19 residues. In DNA, the CDR3 is TGCGCCAGCAGCCAGGGCACGGGACACAAGACCTCGAGAAATCAGCCCCAGCATTTT. The encoded protein is CASSQGTGHKTSRNQPQHF.

The genes are TRBV4-1 and TRBJ2-2, with 7 bases matching TRBD1. V lost 5 bases to trimming and J lost 6 bases; unmatched junction nucleotides: 0. The CDR3 consists of 12 residues. Germline CDR1 and CDR2: MGHRA and YSYEKL. The CDR3 bases are TGCGCCAGCAGCGGACAGGCCGGGGAGCTGTTTTTT. Translating it yields CASSGQAGELFF.

This clonotype appeared a few times. The V and J genes are TRBV7-9 and TRBJ2-7; TRBD1 might be the D (5 bases). Between the trimmed V and J ends, which lost 5 bases and 1 base, there was a span of 9 bases. This CDR3 is 13 amino acids long. Per germline, CDR1 SEHNR and CDR2 FQNEAQ (reference sequence). In nucleotides, the CDR3 is TGTGCCAGCAGCCGAGACAGATCCTACGAGCAGTACGTC. This encodes CASSRDRSYEQYV.

The sample holds a few counts of this clonotype. The rearrangement links TRBV7-8 to TRBJ1-6, with D unclear. With 5 bases removed from V and 10 bases from J, the gap between germline ends came to 9 bases. Germline loops: CDR1 SGHVS, CDR2 FQNEAQ. CDR3 size: 12 residues. CDR3 nucleotides: TGTGCCAGCAGCCGGATGGGATCACCCCTCCACTTT. Translating it yields CASSRMGSPLHF.

The CDR3 spells CASSEFRGEQYF. The CDR3 DNA reads TGCGCCAGCAGTGAATTCCGGGGGGAGCAGTACTTC. The chain couples TRBV10-1 to TRBJ2-7; possible D gene TRBD2, 6 bases. This CDR3 comprises 12 residues. In germline, CDR1 is WNHNN, CDR2 SYGVQD (reference sequence). V lost 3 bases to trimming and J lost 7 bases, with 10 bases between them.

This clonotype was detected a few times. The rearrangement joins TRBV20-1 to TRBJ1-5; D remains unclear. The CDR3 runs 13 residues. The V gene lost 3 bases and the J gene lost 7 bases, with 13 bases spanning the gap. The germline CDR1 and CDR2 sequences are DFQATT and SNEGSKA (reference sequence). Here the CDR3 reads CSARLKVRQPQHF. The CDR3 bases are TGCAGTGCTAGGTTGAAGGTCAGGCAGCCCCAGCATTTT.

This chain uses TRBV7-6 with TRBJ2-2, with 8 bases identical to TRBD2. Trimming at V came to 3 bases and at J to 5 bases, leaving 17 bases not matched to a gene. The CDR3 loop spans 19 amino acids. Germline V lookup: CDR1 SGHVS, CDR2 FNYEAQ. CDR3 bases: TGTGCCAGCAGCTTCCCCCCGAGCGGGGGCCCCGCGGGAACCGGGGAGCTGTTTTTT. It translates to CASSFPPSGGPAGTGELFF.

At least ten counts were recorded for this clonotype. The rearrangement links TRBV25-1 to TRBJ1-2, with no clear D. The V end was cut by 3 bases, the J end by 0 bases, with 11 bases between. Germline values: CDR1 MGHDK, CDR2 SYGVNS. This CDR3 region has 15 residues. In DNA form, the CDR3 reads TGTGCCAGCAGTGAGGCAGGCGGAGCTAACTATGGCTACACCTTC. Residues: CASSEAGGANYGYTF.

V gene TRBV20-1 combines with J gene TRBJ2-1, with 9 bases identical to TRBD2. Germline loops: CDR1 DFQATT, CDR2 SNEGSKA (reference sequence). The J segment lost 0 bases and the V segment lost 0 bases, leaving 0 bases of the junction unmatched. The CDR3 totals 15 residues. CDR3 nucleotide sequence: TGCAGTGCTAGAGATAGCGGGAGCTCCTACAATGAGCAGTTCTTC. Translation gives CSARDSGSSYNEQFF.

This CDR3 is CASSSQRGGGETQYF. DNA for the CDR3: TGTGCCAGCAGCTCCCAGCGGGGGGGCGGGGAGACCCAGTACTTC. The rearrangement uses TRBV7-2 and TRBJ2-5, with 10 bases that match TRBD2. Germline V lookup: CDR1 SGHTA, CDR2 FQGNSA. The CDR3 runs to 15 residues. Trimming at V came to 4 bases and at J to 5 bases, leaving 7 bases not matched to a gene.

There are a few counts of this clonotype. The chain employs TRBV15 and TRBJ2-7; the match to TRBD2 covers 9 bases. V shed 0 bases, J shed 4 bases, and the junction held 1 base outside the gene matches. The CDR3 length is 14 residues. The germline V gene encodes CDR1 LNHNV and CDR2 YYDKDF (reference sequence). CDR3 loop: CATSREAGGYEQYF. In DNA, the CDR3 is TGTGCCACCAGCAGAGAAGCGGGGGGTTACGAGCAGTACTTC.

This clonotype occurred a few times. V and J are TRBV4-3 and TRBJ2-4; TRBD1 aligns across 7 bases. CDR3 size: 16 residues. After removal of 4 bases from V and 0 bases from J, the junction contained 6 bases not matched to a gene. The germline CDR1 and CDR2 sequences are LGHNA and YSLEER. CDR3 amino acids: CASSPGTEVAKNIQYF. DNA of the CDR3: TGCGCCAGCAGCCCCGGGACAGAAGTAGCCAAAAACATTCAGTACTTC.

This clonotype appeared many times. This chain joins TRBV6-1 and TRBJ1-2; D is unclear. This CDR3 is built from 15 residues. Deletions cut 2 bases from V and 8 bases from J, with 18 bases between. Per the germline V gene, CDR1 is MNHNS and CDR2 is SASEGT. This CDR3 is CASSESRSGLGGYTF. The CDR3 DNA reads as TGTGCCAGCAGTGAATCCCGGAGCGGGCTTGGGGGCTACACCTTC.

This clonotype was detected a few times. The chain has TRBV27 and TRBJ1-1; 7 bases match TRBD1. The trim removed 6 bases at V and 0 bases at J, leaving 4 bases unmatched. The CDR3 has 14 amino acids. Germline values: CDR1 MNHEY, CDR2 SMNVEV (reference sequence). CDR3 nucleotide sequence: TGTGCCAGCAGCGTGACAGGGTTGAACACTGAAGCTTTCTTT. Translated, it gives CASSVTGLNTEAFF.

The gene calls are TRBV6-5 and TRBJ2-2; perhaps TRBD2 as D (6 bases). The V and J ends lost 0 bases and 3 bases respectively, with 11 bases between them. The germline V gene encodes CDR1 MNHEY and CDR2 SVGAGI. The CDR3 is made up of 16 amino acids. CDR3 region: CASSYSGLYHTGELFF. CDR3 in DNA: TGTGCCAGCAGTTACTCAGGACTATACCACACCGGGGAGCTGTTTTTT.

The chain combines TRBV6-2 or TRBV6-3 with TRBJ1-2; perhaps TRBD1 as D (5 bases). Deletions cut 5 bases from V and 6 bases from J, with 13 bases between. The CDR3 spans 13 residues. The germline V gene has CDR1 MNHEY and CDR2 SVGEGT. CDR3 sequence: CASSPQGFNGYTF. CDR3 DNA sequence: TGTGCCAGCAGTCCCCAGGGCTTCAATGGCTACACCTTC.

CDR3 sequence: CASSSPGSSGGARTGELFF. In nucleotides, the CDR3 is TGTGCCAGCAGTTCTCCCGGGAGTAGCGGGGGGGCTCGTACCGGGGAGCTGTTTTTT. The chain is built from TRBV27 and TRBJ2-2, with 11 bases identical to TRBD2. The junction had 15 bases not matched to a gene; V was cut back by 4 bases and J by 5 bases. Germline V gene sequence: CDR1 MNHEY, CDR2 SMNVEV (reference sequence). The CDR3 sequence is 19 residues long.

V gene TRBV7-2 combines with J gene TRBJ2-2; tentative D call: TRBD1 (6 bases). The germline CDR1 and CDR2 sequences are SGHTA and FQGNSA. The CDR3 is 14 residues long. With 3 bases removed from V and 4 bases from J, the gap between germline ends came to 9 bases. The CDR3 protein is CASSFGTRTGELFF. For the CDR3, the DNA is TGTGCCAGCAGCTTCGGGACACGCACCGGGGAGCTGTTTTTT.

Remarks on this clonotype: One end of the junction does not line up with germline, which may come from a read error. The CDR3 loop is CASRRDSRGLIMNTEALF. CDR3 nucleotides: TGTGCCAGCCGCAGGGATTCGAGGGGGCTGATAATGAACACTGAAGCTCTCTTT. V and J are TRBV12-3 or TRBV12-4 and TRBJ1-1, with 7 bases aligning to TRBD1. This CDR3 region has 18 residues.

This clonotype appeared a few times. The chain joins TRBV6-5 to TRBJ1-5; D uncertain. V was pared by 3 bases and J by 3 bases, with 12 bases between. Germline V CDR1 and CDR2: MNHEY, SVGAGI. There are 15 residues in the CDR3. The CDR3 DNA sequence: TGTGCCAGCAGTTATCGAACCGGAGACAATCAGCCCCAGCATTTT. Its translation is CASSYRTGDNQPQHF.

A few counts support this clonotype. The chain joins TRBV2 to TRBJ1-4, with a weak D call TRBD1 (5 bases). The V end lost 7 bases, the J end lost 4 bases, and 10 bases lay between the germline ends. CDR1 is SNHLY, CDR2 FYNNEI, per germline. There are 13 residues in the CDR3. The CDR3 DNA sequence: TGTGCCAGCAAGCGGGACTTTAATGAAAAACTGTTTTTT. Its protein product is CASKRDFNEKLFF.

The chain combines TRBV7-6 with TRBJ2-7; D possibly corresponds to TRBD2 (5 bases). Trimming took 0 bases from V and 7 from J, leaving 10 bases between them. The germline V gene has CDR1 SGHVS and CDR2 FNYEAQ. The CDR3 runs 13 residues. The CDR3 DNA is TGTGCCAGCAGCTTAGCGGTCCGGGATGAGCAGTACTTC. Translation: CASSLAVRDEQYF. Full variable domain (outside the CDR3, taken from reference TRBV7-6 and TRBJ2-7): GAGVSQSPRYKVTKRGQDVALRCDPISGHVSLYWYRQALGQGPEFLTYFNYEAQQDKSGLPNDRFSAERPEGSISTLTIQRTEQRDSAMYRCASSLAVRDEQYFGPGTRLTVT.

This clonotype was detected a few times. This chain links TRBV9 with TRBJ2-2; D is uncertain. Germline loops: CDR1 SGDLS, CDR2 YYNGEE. The CDR3 loop spans 11 amino acids. Trimming took 3 bases from V and 7 from J, leaving 4 bases between them. CDR3 DNA: TGTGCCAGCAGCGCCCGCGGGGAGCTGTTTTTT. This gives the protein CASSARGELFF.

This clonotype appeared a few times. The V and J genes are TRBV12-3 or TRBV12-4 and TRBJ2-2; weak D call: TRBD1 (6 bases). The CDR3 is 16 residues long. Trimming removed 7 bases from V and 6 bases from J, with 21 bases in between. CDR3 residues: CASTPAGQTPSGELFF. The CDR3 DNA reads as TGTGCCAGCACTCCCGCCGGACAGACGCCCTCCGGGGAGCTGTTTTTT.

The chain uses TRBV2 and TRBJ2-4; 8 nucleotides align to TRBD1. Germline V gene sequence: CDR1 SNHLY, CDR2 FYNNEI. The CDR3 extends over 15 amino acids. V shed 6 bases and J 11 bases; nucleotides not matched to a gene: 15. The CDR3 loop reads CASSGDQGAARLQYF. CDR3 sequence (DNA): TGTGCCAGCAGCGGAGATCAGGGGGCCGCACGACTTCAGTACTTC.

This clonotype was observed a handful of times. The CDR3 region is CASSQRERGGQPQHF. DNA for the CDR3: TGCGCCAGCAGCCAAAGAGAAAGAGGGGGACAGCCCCAGCATTTT. The rearrangement uses TRBV4-1 and TRBJ1-5; TRBD1 is a possible D gene (6 bases). Germline values: CDR1 MGHRA, CDR2 YSYEKL. Between the trimmed V and J ends, which lost 2 bases and 7 bases, there was a span of 15 bases. The CDR3 consists of 15 residues.

This clonotype has more than one count but fewer than ten. The rearrangement uses TRBV28 and TRBJ2-1; 9 bases line up with TRBD1. V was clipped by 0 bases and J by 6 bases; unmatched bases: 3. This CDR3 spans 15 amino acids. Looked up from germline, CDR1 is MDHEN and CDR2 is SYDVKM. CDR3 in DNA: TGTGCCAGCAGTTTATGGGACAGGGGAGTCAATGAGCAGTTCTTC. This sequence encodes CASSLWDRGVNEQFF. Together with reference TRBV28 and TRBJ2-1, the CDR3 gives the full variable domain: DVKVTQSSRYLVKRTGEKVFLECVQDMDHENMFWYRQDPGLGLRLIYFSYDVKMKEKGDIPEGYSVSREKKERFSLILESASTNQTSMYLCASSLWDRGVNEQFFGPGTRLTVL.

The chain has TRBV7-9 and TRBJ1-3; D gene unclear. CDR1 and CDR2 from the germline V gene are SEHNR and FQNEAQ (reference sequence). This CDR3 region has 15 residues. Trimming shortened V by 1 base and J by 0 bases, and 7 bases separated the two germline ends. The CDR3, as DNA: TGTGCCAGCAGCTTAGGGCGAGGCTCTGGAAACACCATATATTTT. Its protein product is CASSLGRGSGNTIYF. Using reference TRBV7-9 and TRBJ1-3 for the parts outside the CDR3, the full variable domain is DTGVSQNPRHKITKRGQNVTFRCDPISEHNRLYWYRQTLGQGPEFLTYFQNEAQLEKSRLLSDRFSAERPKGSFSTLEIQRTEQGDSAMYLCASSLGRGSGNTIYFGEGSWLTVV.

This chain joins TRBV18 and TRBJ1-1; D is ambiguous. The CDR3 is made up of 12 amino acids. CDR1 is KGHSH, CDR2 LQKENI, per germline. V was pared by 3 bases and J by 2 bases, with 4 bases between. The chain's CDR3 is CASSPSNTEAFF. In DNA form, the CDR3 reads TGTGCCAGCTCACCTTCCAACACTGAAGCTTTCTTT.

This clonotype was recorded a few times. The chain joins TRBV12-3 or TRBV12-4 to TRBJ2-5; 10 bases match TRBD2. CDR3 length: 13 amino acids. V lost 6 bases to trimming and J lost 5 bases; unmatched junction nucleotides: 3. DNA of the CDR3: TGTGCCAGCAGCCCTAGCGGGGGTGAGACCCAGTACTTC. It encodes CASSPSGGETQYF.